This TCR beta chain is from a study of long-term antiretroviral therapy in people with HIV. Version v3.0 of the immunoSEQ assay ran at survey level. Using immunoSEQ multiplex PCR, the repertoire was profiled, and TCRdb retains in-frame clones only, with some absent. The sample has 25,000 to 35,000 clones; more than 95% are singletons. Note on this clone: Its antigen is unknown.

Whole-study findings and limits: With ART, diversity went up but was still lower than in transplant donor controls.

V was clipped by 2 bases and J by 4 bases; unmatched bases: 3. Germline V lookup: CDR1 SGHNT, CDR2 YYREEE (reference sequence). This CDR3 contains 13 residues. The source material was unsorted PBMCs, sampled 6.9 years after starting antiretroviral therapy. The TCR sequence derives from a man younger than 45 with HIV. V and J are TRBV5-4 and TRBJ2-7, with 7 bases fitting TRBD1. For the CDR3, the DNA is TGTGCCAGCAGCTTACAGGGGATTTACGAGCAGTACTTC. This translates into CASSLQGIYEQYF.